This T cell receptor (beta chain) was profiled in a study of identical twins. Germline CDR1 DFQATT, CDR2 SNEGSKA (reference sequence). The CDR3 has 11 residues. A single record per CDR3 protein comes from TCRdb applying MiXCR to the 5' RACE reads. Of 450,000 to 650,000 distinct CDR3 sequences in the sample, approximately 16% were seen once. This clonotype was observed a few times. Germline and junction disagree at one end, which may indicate a read error. These data were also filed under a second study, of yellow fever vaccine responses in identical twins.

The chain carries TRBV20-1 and TRBJ2-2, with a weak D call TRBD2 (5 bases). Source material: CD4+ T cells sorted from blood. The sequence was collected from a woman under 30 in good health. CDR3 sequence (DNA): TGCAGTGCTAGAGTAGCCGGGGAGCTTTTTTTT. It is translated as CSARVAGELFF.